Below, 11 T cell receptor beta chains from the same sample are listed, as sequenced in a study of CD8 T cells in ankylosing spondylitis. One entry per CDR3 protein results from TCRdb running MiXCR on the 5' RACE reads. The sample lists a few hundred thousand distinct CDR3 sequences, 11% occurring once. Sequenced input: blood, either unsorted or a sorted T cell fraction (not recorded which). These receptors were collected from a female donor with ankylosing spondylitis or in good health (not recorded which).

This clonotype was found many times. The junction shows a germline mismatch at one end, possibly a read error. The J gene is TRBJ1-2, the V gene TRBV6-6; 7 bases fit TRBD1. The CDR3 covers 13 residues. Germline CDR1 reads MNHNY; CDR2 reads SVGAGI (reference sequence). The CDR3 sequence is CASSYQTGYDYTF. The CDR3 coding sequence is TGTGCCAGCAGTTACCAGACAGGGTATGACTACACCTTC.

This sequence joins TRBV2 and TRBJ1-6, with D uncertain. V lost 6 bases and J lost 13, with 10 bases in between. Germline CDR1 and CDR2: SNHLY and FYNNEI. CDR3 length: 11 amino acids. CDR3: CASSTRAPLHF. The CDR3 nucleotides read TGTGCCAGCAGCACGCGAGCCCCCCTCCACTTT.

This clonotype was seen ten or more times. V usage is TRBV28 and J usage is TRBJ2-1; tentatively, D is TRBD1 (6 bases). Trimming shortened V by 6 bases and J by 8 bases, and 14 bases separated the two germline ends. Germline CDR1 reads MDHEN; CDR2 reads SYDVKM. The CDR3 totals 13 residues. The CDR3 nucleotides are TGTGCCAGCAGCCTACCCCAGGGGTATGAGCAGTTCTTC. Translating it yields CASSLPQGYEQFF.

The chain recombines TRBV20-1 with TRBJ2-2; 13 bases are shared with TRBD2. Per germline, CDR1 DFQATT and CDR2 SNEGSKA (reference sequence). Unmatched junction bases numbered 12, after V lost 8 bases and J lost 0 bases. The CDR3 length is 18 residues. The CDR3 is CSLGRGTSGDPNTGELFF. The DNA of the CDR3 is TGCAGTCTGGGGAGGGGGACTAGCGGGGACCCGAACACCGGGGAGCTGTTTTTT.

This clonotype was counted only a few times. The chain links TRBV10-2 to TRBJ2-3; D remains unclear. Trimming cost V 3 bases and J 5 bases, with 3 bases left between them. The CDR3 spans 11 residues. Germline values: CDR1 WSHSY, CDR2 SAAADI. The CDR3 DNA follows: TGCGCCAGCAGTGAAGGAGATACGCAGTATTTT. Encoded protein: CASSEGDTQYF.

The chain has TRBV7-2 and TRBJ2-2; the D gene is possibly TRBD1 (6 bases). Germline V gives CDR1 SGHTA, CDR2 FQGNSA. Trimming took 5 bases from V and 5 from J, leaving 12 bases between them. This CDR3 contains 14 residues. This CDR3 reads CASSPGEWTGELFF. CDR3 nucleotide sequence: TGTGCCAGCAGCCCAGGGGAGTGGACCGGGGAGCTGTTTTTT.

This chain's CDR3 is CASSDGRAQYF. In DNA, the CDR3 is TGTGCCAGCAGTGACGGACGGGCCCAGTACTTC. This chain uses TRBV28 with TRBJ2-5; D gene unclear. CDR3 length equals 11 residues. The germline V and J ends were trimmed by 5 bases and 9 bases, with 10 bases remaining between them. Germline V gives CDR1 MDHEN, CDR2 SYDVKM.

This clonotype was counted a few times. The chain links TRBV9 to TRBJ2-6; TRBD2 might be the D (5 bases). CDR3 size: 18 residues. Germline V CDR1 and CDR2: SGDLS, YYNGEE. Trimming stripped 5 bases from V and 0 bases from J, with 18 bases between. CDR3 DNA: TGTGCCAGCAGTTTATCGTGGACTGTTAGCTCTGGGGCCAACGTCCTGACTTTC. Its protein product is CASSLSWTVSSGANVLTF.

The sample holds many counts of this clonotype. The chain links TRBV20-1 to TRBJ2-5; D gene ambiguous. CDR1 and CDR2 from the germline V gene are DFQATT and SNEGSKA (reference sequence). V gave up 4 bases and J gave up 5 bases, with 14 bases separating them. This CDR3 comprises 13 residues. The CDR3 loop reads CSAKLLSSETQYF. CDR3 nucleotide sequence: TGCAGTGCTAAGCTATTGAGCTCGGAGACCCAGTACTTC.

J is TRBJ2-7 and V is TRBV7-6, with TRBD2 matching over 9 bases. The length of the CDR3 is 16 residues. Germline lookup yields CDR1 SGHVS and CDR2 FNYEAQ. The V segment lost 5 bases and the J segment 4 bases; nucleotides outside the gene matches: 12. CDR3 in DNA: TGTGCCAGCAGCGCGAGCTTTGGCGGGGGGGCTTACGAGCAGTACTTC. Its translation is CASSASFGGGAYEQYF.

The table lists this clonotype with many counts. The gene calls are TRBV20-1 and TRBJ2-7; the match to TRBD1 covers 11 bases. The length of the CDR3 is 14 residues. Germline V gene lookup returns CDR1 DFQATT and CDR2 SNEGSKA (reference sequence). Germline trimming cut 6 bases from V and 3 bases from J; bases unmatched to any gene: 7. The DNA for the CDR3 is TGCAGTGCAAACACCGGGACAGGGGGCTACGAGCAGTACTTC. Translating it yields CSANTGTGGYEQYF.